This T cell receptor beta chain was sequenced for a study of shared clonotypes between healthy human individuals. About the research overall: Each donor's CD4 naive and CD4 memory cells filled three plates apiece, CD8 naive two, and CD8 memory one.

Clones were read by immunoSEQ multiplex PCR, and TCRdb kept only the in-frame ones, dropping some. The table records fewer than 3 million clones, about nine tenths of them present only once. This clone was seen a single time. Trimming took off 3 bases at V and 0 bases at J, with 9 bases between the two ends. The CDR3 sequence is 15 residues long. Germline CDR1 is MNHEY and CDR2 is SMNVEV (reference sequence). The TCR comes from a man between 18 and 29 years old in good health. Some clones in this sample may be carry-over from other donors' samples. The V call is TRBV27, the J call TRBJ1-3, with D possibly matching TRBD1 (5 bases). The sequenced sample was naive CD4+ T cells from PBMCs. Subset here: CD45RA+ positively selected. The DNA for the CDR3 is TGTGCCAGCAGTTTTCGGGGGGACTCTGGAAACACCATATATTTT. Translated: CASSFRGDSGNTIYF.